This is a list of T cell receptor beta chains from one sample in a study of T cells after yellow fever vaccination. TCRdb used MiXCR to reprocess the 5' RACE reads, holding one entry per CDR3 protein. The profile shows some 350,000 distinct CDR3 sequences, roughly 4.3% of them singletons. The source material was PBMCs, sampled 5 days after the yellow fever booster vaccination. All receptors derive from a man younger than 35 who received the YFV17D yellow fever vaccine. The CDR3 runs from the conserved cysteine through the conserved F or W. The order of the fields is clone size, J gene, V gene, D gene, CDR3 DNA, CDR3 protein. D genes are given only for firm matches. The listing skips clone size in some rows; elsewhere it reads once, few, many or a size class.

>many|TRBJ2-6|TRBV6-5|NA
TGTGCCAGCAGTTACTCCGGCTCTGGGGCCAACGTCCTGACTTTC
CASSYSGSGANVLTF
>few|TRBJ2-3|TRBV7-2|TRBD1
TGTGCCAGCAGCTTCGCCGGGACAGGGGGTATAGATACGCAGTATTTT
CASSFAGTGGIDTQYF
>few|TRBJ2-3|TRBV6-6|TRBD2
TGTGCCAGCAGTCGCCCTAGCGGGGGGGATACGCAGTATTTT
CASSRPSGGDTQYF
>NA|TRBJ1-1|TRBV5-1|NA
TGCGCCAGCAGCTTGGCTAGCAGGGAGGGGACTGAAGCTTTCTTT
CASSLASREGTEAFF
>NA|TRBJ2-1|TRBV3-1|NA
TGTGCCAGCAGCCAGGCAGGACTGTACAATGAGCAGTTCTTC
CASSQAGLYNEQFF
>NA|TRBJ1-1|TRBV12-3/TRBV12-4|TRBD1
TGTGCCAGCAGTAGCCACCAGGGGGGGAACACTGAAGCTTTCTTT
CASSSHQGGNTEAFF
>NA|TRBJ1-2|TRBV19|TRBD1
TGTGCCAGTAGTGCGACAGGGATCGCGTACTATGGCTACACCTTC
CASSATGIAYYGYTF
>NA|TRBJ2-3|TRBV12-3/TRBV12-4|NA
TGTGCCAGGAGTTTGATGGGGGCAAGAGATACGCAGTATTTT
CARSLMGARDTQYF
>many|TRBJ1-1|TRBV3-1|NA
TGTGCCAGCAGCCAGCTAGGGACCGAAGCTTTCTTT
CASSQLGTEAFF
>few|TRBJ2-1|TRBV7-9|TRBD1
TGTGCCAGCTCTGACTCCTCTGGAGCGACAGGGGATGGCAATGAGCAGTTCTTC
CASSDSSGATGDGNEQFF
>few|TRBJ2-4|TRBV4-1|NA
TGCGCCAGCAGCCTCTTAGGGCATCTCTTAGCCAAAAACATTCAGTACTTC
CASSLLGHLLAKNIQYF
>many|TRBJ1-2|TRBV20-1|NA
TGCAGTGCTAGAGTAGGCAGGCCTATGGGCTACACCTTC
CSARVGRPMGYTF
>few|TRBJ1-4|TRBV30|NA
TGTGCCTGGAGGCAACACAGGACAACTAATGAAAAACTGTTTTTT
CAWRQHRTTNEKLFF
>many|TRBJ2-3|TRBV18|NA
TGTGCCAGCAGCCCGAGCACAGATACGCAGTATTTT
CASSPSTDTQYF
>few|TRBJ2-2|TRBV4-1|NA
TGCGCCAGCGGGTCCGGGGAGCTGTTTTTT
CASGSGELFF
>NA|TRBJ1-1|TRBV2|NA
TGTGCCAGCAGTCCTAATCTAGCCAGGAACACTGAAGCTTTCTTT
CASSPNLARNTEAFF
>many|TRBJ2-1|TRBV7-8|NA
TGTGCCAGCAGCTCGATGCGGGGGCCTAATGAGCAGTTCTTC
CASSSMRGPNEQFF
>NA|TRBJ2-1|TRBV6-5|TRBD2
TGTGCCAGCAGACTTCTTACCGGGGGGAGCTCCTACAATGAGCAGTTCTTC
CASRLLTGGSSYNEQFF
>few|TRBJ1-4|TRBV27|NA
TGTGCCAGCAGTTTATCTGGCGGATATAATGAAAAACTGTTTTTT
CASSLSGGYNEKLFF
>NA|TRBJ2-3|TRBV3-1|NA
TGTGCCAGCAGCCAAGCCGGGAACACAGATACGCAGTATTTT
CASSQAGNTDTQYF
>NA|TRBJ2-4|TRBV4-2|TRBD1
TGTGCCAGCAGCCAAGACCAGGGACAGCCAAACATTCAGTACTTC
CASSQDQGQPNIQYF
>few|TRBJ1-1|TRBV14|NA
TGTGCCAGCAGCCCGACTCTTTCCGGGCGAGAAGCTTTCTTT
CASSPTLSGREAFF